This T cell receptor beta chain was retrieved from a study of cytomegalovirus exposure and HLA in healthy donors. CDR3 size: 16 residues. Germline lookup yields CDR1 MNHEY and CDR2 SVGAGI. V trimming: 2 bases; J trimming: 0 bases; junction bases outside the gene matches: 7. Comment on this clone: The antigen is not known.

General observations from the study: The classifier was said to identify cytomegalovirus status with high specificity and sensitivity. An assumption of roughly uniform sequencing depth across donors underlay the presence/absence analyses. About 87% or about 30% of the time was how often most TCR beta V segments were productive, according to an earlier analysis.

These donors, healthy bone marrow donors, were studied. Use of 60 Vbeta and 13 Jbeta primers characterized the PCR. The data were produced by immunoSEQ multiplex PCR, yet TCRdb's version contains in-frame clones alone and is incomplete. The sample carries approximately 190,000 clones, almost 85% recorded once. The specimen sequenced was PBMCs. The chain has TRBV6-5 and TRBJ2-7; 7 nucleotides agree with TRBD2. This clonotype originated in a boy aged 5-17 years in good health and CMV-seronegative. This chain's CDR3 is CASSYLSGTDSYEQYF. DNA of the CDR3: TGTGCCAGCAGTTACCTAAGCGGGACGGACTCCTACGAGCAGTACTTC.